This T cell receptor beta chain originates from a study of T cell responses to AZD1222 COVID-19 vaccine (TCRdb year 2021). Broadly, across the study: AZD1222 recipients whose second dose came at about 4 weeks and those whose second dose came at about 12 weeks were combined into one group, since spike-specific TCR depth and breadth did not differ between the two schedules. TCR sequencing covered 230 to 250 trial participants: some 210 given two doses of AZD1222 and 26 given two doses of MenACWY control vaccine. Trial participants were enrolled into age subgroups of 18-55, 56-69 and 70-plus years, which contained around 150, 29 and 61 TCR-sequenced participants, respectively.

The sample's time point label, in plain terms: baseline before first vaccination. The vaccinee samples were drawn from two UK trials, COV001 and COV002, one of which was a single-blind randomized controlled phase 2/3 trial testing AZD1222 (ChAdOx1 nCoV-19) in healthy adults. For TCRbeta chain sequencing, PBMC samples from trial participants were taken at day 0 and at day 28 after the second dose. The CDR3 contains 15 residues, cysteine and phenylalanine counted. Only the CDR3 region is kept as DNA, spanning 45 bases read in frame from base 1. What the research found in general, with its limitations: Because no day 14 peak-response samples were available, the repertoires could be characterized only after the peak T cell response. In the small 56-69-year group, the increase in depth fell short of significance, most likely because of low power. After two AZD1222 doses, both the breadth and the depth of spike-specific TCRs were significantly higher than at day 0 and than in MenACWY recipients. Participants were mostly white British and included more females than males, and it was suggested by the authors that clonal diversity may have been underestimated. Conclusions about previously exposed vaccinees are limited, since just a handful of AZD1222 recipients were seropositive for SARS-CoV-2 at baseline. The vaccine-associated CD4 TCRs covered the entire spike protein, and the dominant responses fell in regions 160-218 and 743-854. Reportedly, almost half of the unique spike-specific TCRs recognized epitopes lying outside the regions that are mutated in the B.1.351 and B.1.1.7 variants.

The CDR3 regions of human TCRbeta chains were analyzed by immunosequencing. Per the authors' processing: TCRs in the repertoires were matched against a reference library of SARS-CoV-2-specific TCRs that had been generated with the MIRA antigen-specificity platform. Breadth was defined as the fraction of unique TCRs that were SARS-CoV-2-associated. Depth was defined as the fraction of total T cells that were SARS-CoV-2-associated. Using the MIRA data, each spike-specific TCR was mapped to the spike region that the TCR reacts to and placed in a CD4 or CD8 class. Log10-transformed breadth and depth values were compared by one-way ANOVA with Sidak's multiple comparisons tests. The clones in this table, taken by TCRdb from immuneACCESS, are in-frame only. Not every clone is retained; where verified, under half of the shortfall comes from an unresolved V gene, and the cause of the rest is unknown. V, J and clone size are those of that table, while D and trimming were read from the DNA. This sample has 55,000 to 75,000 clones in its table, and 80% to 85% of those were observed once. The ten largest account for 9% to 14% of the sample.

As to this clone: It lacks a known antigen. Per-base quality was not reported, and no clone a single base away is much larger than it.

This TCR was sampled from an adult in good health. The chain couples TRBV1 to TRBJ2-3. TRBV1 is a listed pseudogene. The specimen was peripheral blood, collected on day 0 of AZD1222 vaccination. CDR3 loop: CTSSRSLMGVDTQYF. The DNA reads TGCACCAGCAGCCGATCCCTTATGGGGGTTGATACGCAGTATTTT.